The 8 T cell receptor beta chains in this list originate from one sample, sequenced in a study of OX40 agonist ivuxolimab in advanced cancers. The data were produced by immunoSEQ multiplex PCR, yet TCRdb's version contains in-frame clones alone and is incomplete. The sample holds more than 10,000 clones; approximately 82% are singletons and the top ten take under 55%. This specimen was CD4+ or CD8+ T cells sorted from blood, taken in a trial of the OX40 agonist ivuxolimab. These receptors were taken from an adult with an advanced solid tumor such as melanoma, head and neck, liver or kidney cancer.

J is TRBJ2-1 and V is TRBV28; 7 bases align to TRBD1. This CDR3 is built from 13 residues. In germline, CDR1 is MDHEN, CDR2 SYDVKM. V lost 5 bases to trimming and J lost 10 bases; unmatched junction nucleotides: 8. In nucleotides, the CDR3 is TGTGCCAGCAGTGGACAGGTCATTAACGAGCAGTTCTTC. Encoded protein: CASSGQVINEQFF.

The chain couples TRBV4-3 to TRBJ2-2; D is unresolved. This CDR3 spans 15 amino acids. The V gene lost 2 bases and the J gene lost 8 bases, with 15 bases spanning the gap. Germline assignment: CDR1 LGHNA and CDR2 YSLEER. The CDR3 DNA reads TGCGCCAGCAGCCAAACACGGACCCTAGGTGGGGAGCTGTTTTTT. This encodes CASSQTRTLGGELFF.

This rearrangement joins TRBV2 to TRBJ1-2; D uncertain. Germline lookup yields CDR1 SNHLY and CDR2 FYNNEI. Trimming stripped 4 bases from V and 8 bases from J, with 14 bases between. CDR3 length: 13 amino acids. The CDR3 nucleotides read TGTGCCAGCAGTGGCCAAGACTGGGAGGGCTACACCTTC. This encodes CASSGQDWEGYTF. Filled out from reference TRBV2 and TRBJ1-2, the complete variable domain reads EPEVTQTPSHQVTQMGQEVILRCVPISNHLYFYWYRQILGQKVEFLVSFYNNEISEKSEIFDDQFSVERPDGSNFTLKIRSTKLEDSAMYFCASSGQDWEGYTFGSGTRLTVV.

This clone was counted a few times. This CDR3 is CASSLWAHQPQHF. The CDR3 DNA reads TGTGCCAGCAGTTTATGGGCGCATCAGCCCCAGCATTTT. This rearrangement joins TRBV27 to TRBJ1-5; no firm D call. The CDR3 is 13 amino acids. Trimming took off 1 base at V and 5 bases at J, with 6 bases between the two ends. CDR1 MNHEY and CDR2 SMNVEV come from the germline V gene (reference sequence).

Written as DNA, the CDR3 is TGTGCCAGTAGCGTCTATTGGGGGGCAACCGGGGAGCTGTTTTTT. As protein: CASSVYWGATGELFF. This chain joins TRBV19 and TRBJ2-2; tentatively, D is TRBD1 or TRBD2 (6 bases each). The V end lost 6 bases, the J end lost 5 bases, and 16 bases lay between the germline ends. In germline, CDR1 is LNHDA, CDR2 SQIVND (reference sequence). The CDR3 runs to 15 residues.

This chain uses TRBV19 with TRBJ2-2; 8 bases match TRBD2. CDR1 and CDR2 (germline): LNHDA, SQIVND (reference sequence). The length of the CDR3 is 14 residues. V shed 8 bases and J 3 bases; nucleotides not matched to a gene: 5. CDR3 sequence (DNA): TGTGCCAGTGCAGAGCGGGAGTACACCGGGGAGCTGTTTTTT. Protein product: CASAEREYTGELFF.

V is TRBV10-2 and J is TRBJ2-2; D uncertain. Deletions cut 3 bases from V and 6 bases from J, with 5 bases between. Germline CDR1 is WSHSY and CDR2 is SAAADI. This CDR3 comprises 12 residues. The CDR3 region is CASSEVAGELFF. CDR3 nucleotides: TGCGCCAGCAGTGAAGTTGCCGGGGAGCTGTTTTTT.

The genes are TRBV10-1 and TRBJ2-2; possibly TRBD1 for D (5 bases). The CDR3 consists of 16 residues. Per germline, CDR1 WNHNN and CDR2 SYGVQD (reference sequence). V lost 6 bases and J 1 base, leaving 15 bases between the germline ends. The CDR3 is CASSDPFQGNTGELFF. The CDR3 coding sequence is TGCGCCAGCAGCGATCCCTTTCAGGGGAACACCGGGGAGCTGTTTTTT.